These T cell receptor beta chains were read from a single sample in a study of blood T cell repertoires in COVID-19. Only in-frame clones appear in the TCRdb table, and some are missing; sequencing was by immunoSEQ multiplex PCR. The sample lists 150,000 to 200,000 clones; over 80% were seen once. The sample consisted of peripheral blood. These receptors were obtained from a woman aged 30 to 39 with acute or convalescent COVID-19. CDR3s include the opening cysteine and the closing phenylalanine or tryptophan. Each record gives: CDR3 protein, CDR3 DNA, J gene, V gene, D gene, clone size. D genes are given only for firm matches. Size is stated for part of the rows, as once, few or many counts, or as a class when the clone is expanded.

CDR3 protein: CASSWPGVTDTQYF
CDR3 DNA: TGCGCCAGCAGCTGGCCTGGAGTGACAGATACGCAGTATTTT
J gene: TRBJ2-3
V gene: TRBV10-2
D gene: .
clone size: once

CDR3 protein: CSVQGRAEAFF
CDR3 DNA: TGCAGCGTACAGGGTCGAGCTGAAGCTTTCTTT
J gene: TRBJ1-1
V gene: TRBV29-1
D gene: .
clone size: .

CDR3 protein: CASSQDRPGGADEQFF
CDR3 DNA: TGCGCCAGCAGCCAAGATCGGCCAGGGGGCGCGGATGAGCAGTTCTTC
J gene: TRBJ2-1
V gene: TRBV4-3
D gene: TRBD1
clone size: .

CDR3 protein: CASSYWDRAIYGYTF
CDR3 DNA: TGTGCCAGCAGCTACTGGGACAGGGCAATCTATGGCTACACCTTC
J gene: TRBJ1-2
V gene: TRBV7-9
D gene: TRBD1
clone size: .

CDR3 protein: CASSRTGNSNQPQHF
CDR3 DNA: TGCGCCAGCAGCCGAACAGGGAATAGCAATCAGCCCCAGCATTTT
J gene: TRBJ1-5
V gene: TRBV4-3
D gene: .
clone size: .

CDR3 protein: CASRTSGSSYEQYF
CDR3 DNA: TGCGCCAGCAGGACTAGCGGGAGTTCCTACGAGCAGTACTTC
J gene: TRBJ2-7
V gene: TRBV5-1
D gene: TRBD2
clone size: .

CDR3 protein: CATSRGSDSYNSPLHF
CDR3 DNA: TGTGCCACCAGCAGAGGTTCAGACTCCTATAATTCACCCCTCCACTTT
J gene: TRBJ1-6
V gene: TRBV15
D gene: .
clone size: few

CDR3 protein: CASSLPLGSGGYNEQFF
CDR3 DNA: TGTGCCAGCAGCCTCCCGTTGGGTAGCGGGGGCTACAATGAGCAGTTCTTC
J gene: TRBJ2-1
V gene: TRBV3-1/TRBV3-2
D gene: TRBD2
clone size: .

CDR3 protein: CAWTGTGSHEQYF
CDR3 DNA: TGTGCCTGGACCGGGACAGGGTCCCACGAGCAGTACTTC
J gene: TRBJ2-7
V gene: TRBV30
D gene: TRBD1
clone size: .

CDR3 protein: CATSRVASGRGKETQYF
CDR3 DNA: TGTGCCACCAGCAGAGTGGCCAGCGGGAGAGGCAAAGAGACCCAGTACTTC
J gene: TRBJ2-5
V gene: TRBV15
D gene: TRBD2
clone size: .

CDR3 protein: CASSTSLRGQGSYNEQFF
CDR3 DNA: TGCGCCAGCAGCACTTCATTACGGGGACAGGGTAGCTACAATGAGCAGTTCTTC
J gene: TRBJ2-1
V gene: TRBV5-1
D gene: TRBD1
clone size: few

CDR3 protein: CASSLGQKAVLWGYTF
CDR3 DNA: TGTGCCAGTAGTCTCGGACAGAAAGCGGTCCTTTGGGGCTACACCTTC
J gene: TRBJ1-2
V gene: TRBV19
D gene: .
clone size: .

CDR3 protein: CASSYFSQGNGYTF
CDR3 DNA: TGTGCCAGCAGTTACTTTTCACAGGGAAATGGCTACACCTTC
J gene: TRBJ1-2
V gene: TRBV6-5
D gene: .
clone size: .

CDR3 protein: CATSRGGRGWQETQYF
CDR3 DNA: TGTGCCACCAGCAGAGGTGGCAGGGGATGGCAAGAGACCCAGTACTTC
J gene: TRBJ2-5
V gene: TRBV15
D gene: .
clone size: .

CDR3 protein: CASSFSHRGDISYEQYF
CDR3 DNA: TGTGCCAGCAGTTTTTCACATAGGGGTGATATTTCCTACGAGCAGTACTTC
J gene: TRBJ2-7
V gene: TRBV27
D gene: .
clone size: .

CDR3 protein: CASSLVRAGANVLTF
CDR3 DNA: TGTGCCAGCAGTTTGGTCAGGGCTGGGGCCAACGTCCTGACTTTC
J gene: TRBJ2-6
V gene: TRBV27
D gene: .
clone size: few

CDR3 protein: CASTISGLDNEQFF
CDR3 DNA: TGTGCCAGCACTATTAGCGGGTTGGACAATGAGCAGTTCTTC
J gene: TRBJ2-1
V gene: TRBV6-5
D gene: TRBD2
clone size: once

CDR3 protein: CSASGSDRGPQQPQHF
CDR3 DNA: TGCAGTGCTAGTGGGAGTGACAGGGGTCCCCAACAGCCCCAGCATTTT
J gene: TRBJ1-5
V gene: TRBV20-1
D gene: TRBD1
clone size: .

CDR3 protein: CATSDPGTSLDTQYF
CDR3 DNA: TGTGCCACCAGTGACCCCGGGACTAGCTTAGATACGCAGTATTTT
J gene: TRBJ2-3
V gene: TRBV24-1
D gene: TRBD2
clone size: .

CDR3 protein: CASSQVGFSGETQYF
CDR3 DNA: TGTGCCAGCAGCCAAGTTGGTTTTAGCGGTGAGACCCAGTACTTC
J gene: TRBJ2-5
V gene: TRBV14
D gene: .
clone size: .

CDR3 protein: CASSFDPGIDEQFF
CDR3 DNA: TGTGCCAGCAGCTTCGATCCAGGGATCGATGAGCAGTTCTTC
J gene: TRBJ2-1
V gene: TRBV7-2
D gene: .
clone size: .

CDR3 protein: CASSPHFDSVKEKLFF
CDR3 DNA: TGTGCCAGCAGCCCCCACTTTGACAGTGTTAAGGAAAAACTGTTTTTT
J gene: TRBJ1-4
V gene: TRBV14
D gene: .
clone size: .

CDR3 protein: CAWSGQSNYGYTF
CDR3 DNA: TGTGCCTGGAGTGGACAGTCAAACTATGGCTACACCTTC
J gene: TRBJ1-2
V gene: TRBV30
D gene: .
clone size: .

CDR3 protein: CASKWRLNTEAFF
CDR3 DNA: TGTGCCAGCAAGTGGCGGTTGAACACTGAAGCTTTCTTT
J gene: TRBJ1-1
V gene: TRBV27
D gene: .
clone size: .

CDR3 protein: CASSEDRRQGRTEAFF
CDR3 DNA: TGCGCCAGCAGCGAGGACCGAAGACAGGGGAGGACTGAAGCTTTCTTT
J gene: TRBJ1-1
V gene: TRBV5-1
D gene: TRBD1
clone size: .

CDR3 protein: CASSESGGEFYEQYF
CDR3 DNA: TGTGCCAGCAGTGAATCTGGCGGAGAATTCTACGAGCAGTACTTC
J gene: TRBJ2-7
V gene: TRBV6-1
D gene: .
clone size: .

CDR3 protein: CASSFSRLVPDTQYF
CDR3 DNA: TGTGCCAGCAGCTTTTCGAGACTAGTGCCAGATACGCAGTATTTT
J gene: TRBJ2-3
V gene: TRBV7-6
D gene: .
clone size: .

CDR3 protein: CASSLDPGWEQYF
CDR3 DNA: TGTGCCAGCAGCTTGGATCCAGGGTGGGAGCAGTACTTC
J gene: TRBJ2-7
V gene: TRBV5-5
D gene: .
clone size: .

CDR3 protein: CAWSVLLNTEAFF
CDR3 DNA: TGTGCCTGGAGTGTACTTTTAAACACTGAAGCTTTCTTT
J gene: TRBJ1-1
V gene: TRBV30
D gene: .
clone size: .

CDR3 protein: CASSLESGGQTEAFF
CDR3 DNA: TGTGCCAGCAGCTTAGAGTCAGGGGGACAGACTGAAGCTTTCTTT
J gene: TRBJ1-1
V gene: TRBV7-9
D gene: TRBD1
clone size: once

CDR3 protein: CASRPTPPSGHYNEQFF
CDR3 DNA: TGTGCCAGCAGACCCACCCCTCCTAGCGGCCACTACAATGAGCAGTTCTTC
J gene: TRBJ2-1
V gene: TRBV28
D gene: TRBD2
clone size: .

CDR3 protein: CALKGVLNTEAFF
CDR3 DNA: TGTGCCCTGAAGGGGGTTTTGAACACTGAAGCTTTCTTT
J gene: TRBJ1-1
V gene: TRBV10-3
D gene: .
clone size: .

CDR3 protein: CASSDRGRETQYF
CDR3 DNA: TGTGCCAGCAGCGACAGGGGTAGGGAGACCCAGTACTTC
J gene: TRBJ2-5
V gene: TRBV27
D gene: TRBD1
clone size: .

CDR3 protein: CASSLTPEPKYYEQYF
CDR3 DNA: TGCGCCAGCAGCTTGACCCCCGAGCCAAAATATTACGAGCAGTACTTC
J gene: TRBJ2-7
V gene: TRBV5-1
D gene: .
clone size: .

CDR3 protein: CASSSGQGHPGNTEAFF
CDR3 DNA: TGTGCCAGCAGCTCTGGACAGGGCCACCCGGGTAACACTGAAGCTTTCTTT
J gene: TRBJ1-1
V gene: TRBV7-2
D gene: TRBD1
clone size: .

CDR3 protein: CASRLQGPGNTIYF
CDR3 DNA: TGTGCCAGCAGGTTACAGGGTCCCGGAAACACCATATATTTT
J gene: TRBJ1-3
V gene: TRBV5-4
D gene: .
clone size: .

CDR3 protein: CASSNGPGGRETQYF
CDR3 DNA: TGTGCCAGCAGCAACGGTCCGGGGGGGCGGGAGACCCAGTACTTC
J gene: TRBJ2-5
V gene: TRBV7-2
D gene: TRBD2
clone size: .

CDR3 protein: CASSYSGSTGELFF
CDR3 DNA: TGTGCCAGCAGTTACAGCGGGAGCACCGGGGAGCTGTTTTTT
J gene: TRBJ2-2
V gene: TRBV6-2/TRBV6-3
D gene: TRBD2
clone size: .

CDR3 protein: CASSPGPHSGNTIYF
CDR3 DNA: TGCGCCAGCAGCCCTGGCCCACACTCTGGAAACACCATATATTTT
J gene: TRBJ1-3
V gene: TRBV4-1
D gene: .
clone size: .

CDR3 protein: CASSLRQGAGYGYTF
CDR3 DNA: TGCGCCAGCAGTCTTCGACAGGGGGCGGGCTATGGCTACACCTTC
J gene: TRBJ1-2
V gene: TRBV4-1
D gene: TRBD1
clone size: .

CDR3 protein: CASSLDSPGSDEQFF
CDR3 DNA: TGTGCCAGCAGTTTAGACAGTCCCGGCTCTGATGAGCAGTTCTTC
J gene: TRBJ2-1
V gene: TRBV27
D gene: .
clone size: .

CDR3 protein: CASSSRAYEQYF
CDR3 DNA: TGTGCCAGCAGTTCCCGGGCCTACGAGCAGTACTTC
J gene: TRBJ2-7
V gene: TRBV28
D gene: .
clone size: once

CDR3 protein: CSVEVQGLETQYF
CDR3 DNA: TGCAGCGTTGAGGTTCAGGGGTTGGAGACCCAGTACTTC
J gene: TRBJ2-5
V gene: TRBV29-1
D gene: .
clone size: few

CDR3 protein: CASSPPGTGDQPQHF
CDR3 DNA: TGTGCCAGCAGCCCCCCCGGGACAGGTGATCAGCCCCAGCATTTT
J gene: TRBJ1-5
V gene: TRBV2
D gene: TRBD1
clone size: .

CDR3 protein: CASSLGDRGRVQPQHF
CDR3 DNA: TGTGCCAGCAGCTTAGGCGACAGGGGAAGGGTTCAGCCCCAGCATTTT
J gene: TRBJ1-5
V gene: TRBV7-9
D gene: TRBD1
clone size: .

CDR3 protein: CASSQGYGTGTVICITGELFF
CDR3 DNA: TGCGCCAGCAGTCAAGGATACGGGACAGGCACGGTGATTTGCATTACCGGGGAGCTGTTTTTT
J gene: TRBJ2-2
V gene: TRBV23-1
D gene: TRBD1
clone size: .

CDR3 protein: CASSLAPDRTSYEQYF
CDR3 DNA: TGTGCCAGCAGCCTCGCCCCAGACAGGACCTCCTACGAGCAGTACTTC
J gene: TRBJ2-7
V gene: TRBV7-6
D gene: .
clone size: .

CDR3 protein: CASSQDRLDTEAFF
CDR3 DNA: TGCGCCAGCAGCCAAGATCGACTGGATACTGAAGCTTTCTTT
J gene: TRBJ1-1
V gene: TRBV4-1
D gene: .
clone size: .

CDR3 protein: CASSSTSGGQETQYF
CDR3 DNA: TGTGCCAGCAGCTCAACTAGCGGGGGACAAGAGACCCAGTACTTC
J gene: TRBJ2-5
V gene: TRBV7-2
D gene: TRBD2
clone size: .

CDR3 protein: CSAGTGAGNTIYF
CDR3 DNA: TGCAGCGCCGGGACAGGGGCTGGAAACACCATATATTTT
J gene: TRBJ1-3
V gene: TRBV29-1
D gene: TRBD1
clone size: .